These T cell receptor beta chains were read from a single sample in a study of PD-L1 blockade in urothelial cancer. Data came from immunoSEQ multiplex PCR; TCRdb stores just in-frame clones and leaves some out. Of fewer than 50,000 clones listed, approximately 92% were seen once; the top ten hold just under 8.5%. Material: PBMCs, obtained around atezolizumab (anti-PD-L1) treatment. The receptors shown here come from a man in his 70s with urothelial cancer. CDR3s include the opening cysteine and the closing phenylalanine or tryptophan. A D gene is named only where the DNA matches it firmly. A row's size may be missing; if present it is once, few, many or a size class.

-	-	TRBV18	TRBJ2-7	TGTGCCAGCTCACCAACGCAGAACTACGAGCAGTACTTC	CASSPTQNYEQYF
-	-	TRBV28	TRBJ1-5	TGTGCCAGCAGGCCGGTGTTGGGCAGTAATCAGCCCCAGCATTTT	CASRPVLGSNQPQHF
-	-	TRBV28	TRBJ1-1	TGTGCCAGCAGTTTACGGACAGAGGGGACTGAAGCTTTCTTT	CASSLRTEGTEAFF
-	-	TRBV9	TRBJ2-2	TGTGCCAGCAGCGTAGGAGAGGGCGGTTGGCCCGGGGAGCTGTTTTTT	CASSVGEGGWPGELFF
-	-	TRBV2	TRBJ2-3	TGTGCCAGCAGACAAAGAGTGGACAGTGTAAGACAAGGCACAGATACGCAGTATTTT	CASRQRVDSVRQGTDTQYF
-	-	TRBV7-7	TRBJ2-5	TGTGCCAGCAGCTTAGGTCCGGGCCAAGAGACCCAGTACTTC	CASSLGPGQETQYF
-	-	TRBV7-2	TRBJ2-7	TGTGCCAGCAGCTTAGCCCCGGGGGATTGGGAGCAGTACTTC	CASSLAPGDWEQYF
-	-	TRBV2	TRBJ2-1	TGTGCCAGCAGTGGGGGCAGGGTATCCTACAATGAGCAGTTCTTC	CASSGGRVSYNEQFF
-	TRBD2	TRBV7-6	TRBJ2-5	TGTGCCAGCTCAGCGGGAGTTTTAGAGACCCAGTACTTC	CASSAGVLETQYF
-	-	TRBV4-1	TRBJ1-4	TGCGCCAGCAGCCACCTAGCACAGGGAGACCGTGAAAAACTGTTTTTT	CASSHLAQGDREKLFF
once	-	TRBV14	TRBJ2-3	TGTGCCAGCAGCCAAGACCAGGGTCATACGCAGTATTTT	CASSQDQGHTQYF
once	-	TRBV15	TRBJ1-6	TGTGCCACCAGCAGAGATTCCCAGGGGAATTCACCCCTCCACTTT	CATSRDSQGNSPLHF
once	-	TRBV2	TRBJ1-3	TGTGCCAGCAGTGATGGGAGCTCTGGAAACACCATATATTTT	CASSDGSSGNTIYF
-	TRBD1	TRBV5-4	TRBJ2-4	TGTGCCAGCAGCTGGCTCGGACAGGGCGGCATTCAGTACTTC	CASSWLGQGGIQYF
-	TRBD2	TRBV29-1	TRBJ2-5	TGCAGCGTTGGGGGAGGGAGCGGTGAAGAGACCCAGTACTTC	CSVGGGSGEETQYF
-	TRBD2	TRBV5-1	TRBJ2-5	TGCGCCAGCAGCTCGGGACTAGCGGAGACCCAGTACTTC	CASSSGLAETQYF
-	-	TRBV27	TRBJ2-6	TGTGCCAGCAGCTTCTCTGGGGCCAACGTCCTGACTTTC	CASSFSGANVLTF
once	-	TRBV9	TRBJ2-7	TGTGCCAGCAGCGTAGGGGTAGAACGGGGTGAGCAGTACTTC	CASSVGVERGEQYF
-	-	TRBV5-1	TRBJ1-4	TGCGCCAGCAGCTTGGGGACAGCTAATGAAAAACTGTTTTTT	CASSLGTANEKLFF
-	-	TRBV11-2	TRBJ2-5	TGTGCCAGCAGCCCTGGGGACTTCAGGGAGACCCAGTACTTC	CASSPGDFRETQYF
once	-	TRBV6-1	TRBJ2-1	TGTGCCAGCAGTGAAGCGTTTCAGGGGCTCTCCTACAATGAGCAGTTCTTC	CASSEAFQGLSYNEQFF
-	-	TRBV1	TRBJ1-1	TGCACCAGCAGCCAAGATCCGGAGTTTACCATTTGTTTCCGTGGCAGGAACACTGAAGCTTTCTTT	CTSSQDPEFTICFRGRNTEAFF
-	-	TRBV27	TRBJ2-1	TGTGCCAGCAGGCTAGGGGTGGCTGAGCAGTTCTTC	CASRLGVAEQFF
-	-	TRBV15	TRBJ2-1	TGTGCCACTCAGGGTTACAATGAGCAGTTCTTC	CATQGYNEQFF
-	-	TRBV5-1	TRBJ2-1	TGCGCCAGCAGCTTGGAGTCAGGGGAGTACAATGAGCAGTTCTTC	CASSLESGEYNEQFF
-	-	TRBV2	TRBJ1-5	TGTGCCAGCAGTGAGAGCAGGGCTAGCAATCAGCCCCAGCATTTT	CASSESRASNQPQHF
-	TRBD1	TRBV11-2	TRBJ2-7	TGTGCCAGCAGCCCGGACAGGGTCTGGTACGAGCAGTACTTC	CASSPDRVWYEQYF
-	TRBD2	TRBV11-3	TRBJ2-3	TGTGCCAGCAGCCGACTAGCCGCAGATACGCAGTATTTT	CASSRLAADTQYF
-	TRBD2	TRBV6-1	TRBJ2-2	TGTGCCAGCAGTCCGGGACTAGCGTCCGGGGAGCTGTTTTTT	CASSPGLASGELFF